The 11 T cell receptor beta chains reported below all come from one sample, sequenced in a study of CD8+CD57+ T cells in acquired aplastic anemia. Investigators profiled TCR beta VDJ and CDR3 from genomic DNA template. MiXCR, run by TCRdb on the reads, gives a single entry per CDR3 protein. Of just over 400,000 distinct CDR3 sequences detected, about 70% appear once; the ten largest clones hold 3% to 4.5%. The sample taken for sequencing was sorted CD4+, CD8+, or CD8+CD57+ T cells (not recorded which) from PBMCs. The receptors were gathered from a human donor in good health, serving as a control.

The V and J genes are TRBV9 and TRBJ1-5; no reliable D call. V lost 3 bases to trimming and J lost 11 bases, with 12 bases between them. Germline loops: CDR1 SGDLS, CDR2 YYNGEE. CDR3 length: 12 residues. The CDR3 protein is CASSGNKNTQHF. The CDR3 DNA is TGTGCCAGCAGCGGTAACAAGAACACCCAGCATTTT.

This sequence joins TRBV20-1 and TRBJ2-1, with 12 bases fitting TRBD1. V lost 8 bases to trimming and J lost 8 bases; unmatched junction nucleotides: 10. CDR1 is DFQATT and CDR2 is SNEGSKA in the germline V gene (reference sequence). This CDR3 spans 14 amino acids. The CDR3 region has the DNA TGCAGTCAAGTAGGGGACAGGGGGCGGGATGAGCAGTTCTTC. It is translated as CSQVGDRGRDEQFF.

This clonotype was recorded only once. The chain uses TRBV5-1 and TRBJ2-3; D possibly corresponds to TRBD1 (5 bases). The CDR3 spans 13 residues. Trimming left V 4 bases short and J 6 bases short, with 12 bases between. Germline-derived CDR1 and CDR2 are SGHRS and YFSETQ. The CDR3 nucleotides are TGCGCCAGCAGCACTGGACAAGGGGATACGCAGTATTTT. Translated: CASSTGQGDTQYF.

The CDR3 here is CASSYGDPGKAEAFF. In DNA form, the CDR3 reads TGTGCCAGCAGCTATGGGGACCCAGGTAAGGCTGAAGCTTTCTTT. The chain couples TRBV9 to TRBJ1-1; a weak D match, TRBD1 (5 bases). The CDR3 is 15 residues long. Trimming removed 4 bases from V and 6 bases from J, with 19 bases in between. CDR1 and CDR2 from the germline V gene are SGDLS and YYNGEE.

This clonotype was seen at least ten times. V is TRBV10-3 and J is TRBJ2-5; perhaps D is TRBD1 or TRBD2 (5 bases each). CDR3 size: 13 residues. The germline V and J ends were trimmed by 8 bases and 3 bases, with 13 bases remaining between them. Germline V gene data show CDR1 as ENHRY and CDR2 as SYGVKD. In nucleotides, the CDR3 is TGTGCCATCCGGTATGGGACCGAAGAGACCCAGTACTTC. It is translated as CAIRYGTEETQYF.

The V call is TRBV3-1, the J call TRBJ2-7, with D possibly TRBD1 on 6 matching bases. This CDR3 spans 12 amino acids. Between the trimmed V and J ends, which lost 8 bases and 0 bases, there was a span of 8 bases. Germline V gene data show CDR1 as LGHDT and CDR2 as YNNKEL (reference sequence). As DNA, the CDR3 is TGTGCCAGCGGACAGAGCTCCTACGAGCAGTACTTC. It specifies CASGQSSYEQYF.

This clonotype was counted at least ten times. The chain employs TRBV4-2 and TRBJ2-7, with a weak D call TRBD2 (5 bases). V lost 0 bases to trimming and J lost 1 base, with 7 bases between them. The germline V gene has CDR1 LGHNA and CDR2 YNFKEQ. This CDR3 is built from 14 residues. CDR3 amino acids: CASSQDPGSYEQYF. CDR3 coding DNA: TGTGCCAGCAGCCAAGACCCGGGGTCCTACGAGCAGTACTTC.

The chain carries TRBV5-1 and TRBJ2-3, with a weak D call TRBD1 (6 bases). Trimming pared 2 bases from V and 10 bases from J, leaving 14 bases between. In germline, CDR1 is SGHRS, CDR2 YFSETQ. The CDR3 consists of 13 residues. The CDR3 sequence: CASSLNRDTSQYF. The DNA for the CDR3 is TGCGCCAGCAGCTTAAACCGGGACACCTCGCAGTATTTT.

The chain uses TRBV20-1 and TRBJ1-5; the D gene is possibly TRBD1 (6 bases). The CDR3 spans 14 residues. Germline CDR1 reads DFQATT; CDR2 reads SNEGSKA (reference sequence). Trimming removed 6 bases from V and 8 bases from J, with 20 bases in between. CDR3 coding DNA: TGCAGTGCCGGCCCCGGGGGCCAAGAGAAGCCCCAGCATTTT. It codes for CSAGPGGQEKPQHF.

This clonotype was picked up many times. This rearrangement joins TRBV28 to TRBJ2-7; D unclear. V was clipped by 3 bases and J by 4 bases, with 10 bases between them. The V gene's germline CDR1 is MDHEN and CDR2 SYDVKM. The CDR3 totals 13 residues. The CDR3 region has the DNA TGTGCCAGCAGTTTTCGGATCCCATACGAGCAGTACTTC. It is translated as CASSFRIPYEQYF.

The V and J genes are TRBV7-2 and TRBJ2-7; 8 positions agree with TRBD1. The J call may be mistaken, given a closer DNA end match to TRBJ2-5. CDR1 is SGHTA and CDR2 is FQGNSA in the germline V gene. This CDR3 has 14 residues. Written as DNA, the CDR3 is TGTGCCAGCAGCCCCGGGGCCAGGGGGCAGACCCAGTACTTC. Residues: CASSPGARGQTQYF.